This TCR beta chain originates from a study of blood T cell repertoires in COVID-19. Study summary: Donors in the United States, Italy and Spain gave samples during acute or convalescent COVID-19. From T cells, B-cell-depleted T cells, or PBMCs came the material, which was cDNA or gDNA.

As handled by the study authors: The authors estimated nucleated cell counts from reference gene primer amplification. The data were produced by immunoSEQ multiplex PCR, yet TCRdb's version contains in-frame clones alone and is incomplete. That table supplies the V and J calls and clone size; D and trimming were determined from the DNA. The sample includes about 200,000 clones, 85% of them seen just once. CDR1 is SQVTM and CDR2 is ANQGSEA in the germline V gene. V dropped 5 bases and J dropped 8; count of bases not matched to a gene: 9. This CDR3 has 14 residues. Seattle's cohort entered during active infection and was followed longitudinally.

The clonotype originates from a woman in her 70s with COVID-19, enrolled during active disease. This chain uses TRBV29-1 with TRBJ2-1; the match to TRBD1 covers 10 bases. Sequencing used peripheral blood. The CDR3 sequence: CSVHFGTGDHEQFF. The CDR3 DNA is TGCAGCGTTCATTTCGGGACAGGGGACCATGAGCAGTTCTTC.